The 5 T cell receptor beta chains given below trace back to one sample, sequenced in a study of blood T cell repertoires in COVID-19. Libraries were prepared by immunoSEQ multiplex PCR; TCRdb keeps only in-frame clonotypes and omits some of them. Among under 200,000 clones, approximately 87% were seen once, and the ten largest hold approximately 3.3%. Sequencing used peripheral blood. All receptors come from a man aged 18 to 29 with active or convalescent COVID-19.

The chain joins TRBV14 to TRBJ1-2; weak D call: TRBD1 (5 bases). This CDR3 spans 17 amino acids. Between the trimmed V and J ends, which lost 0 bases and 4 bases, there was a span of 18 bases. CDR1 and CDR2 from the germline V gene are SGHDN and FVKESK. CDR3 nucleotide sequence: TGTGCCAGCAGCCAAGAATCTAAGGAGGGGCCGTTCTATGGCTACACCTTC. Its protein product is CASSQESKEGPFYGYTF.

The chain links TRBV19 to TRBJ1-1; D unclear. CDR1 is LNHDA and CDR2 is SQIVND in the germline V gene (reference sequence). Trimming took 3 bases from V and 1 from J, leaving 6 bases between them. The CDR3 spans 13 residues. CDR3 sequence: CASSIAENTEAFF. DNA for the CDR3: TGTGCCAGTAGTATTGCAGAGAACACTGAAGCTTTCTTT.

The chain couples TRBV9 to TRBJ2-1; 9 bases fit TRBD1. The CDR3 has 14 amino acids. V lost 4 bases and J lost 7; bases outside the gene matches: 6. Per the germline V gene, CDR1 is SGDLS and CDR2 is YYNGEE. CDR3 bases: TGTGCCAGCAGCTCAGGACAGGGGTTGAATGAGCAGTTCTTC. Translating it yields CASSSGQGLNEQFF.

The chain links TRBV6-2 or TRBV6-3 to TRBJ2-4; 11 bases line up with TRBD2. Germline-derived CDR1 and CDR2 are MNHEY and SVGEGT. V lost 2 bases to trimming and J lost 2 bases; unmatched junction nucleotides: 14. The CDR3 totals 20 residues. CDR3 sequence reads: CASSYRSSGRAVRTKNIQYF. The CDR3 DNA reads as TGTGCCAGCAGTTACCGGAGTAGCGGGAGGGCGGTCAGAACCAAAAACATTCAGTACTTC.

This chain connects TRBV3-1 (or the pseudogene TRBV3-2) to TRBJ1-1; D gene uncertain. The CDR3 has 14 amino acids. CDR1 is LGHDT, CDR2 YNNKEL, per germline (reference sequence). The V gene lost 4 bases and the J gene lost 5 bases, with 14 bases spanning the gap. CDR3 protein: CASSLSGAVTEAFF. The CDR3 coding sequence is TGTGCCAGCAGCCTTTCGGGTGCTGTGACTGAAGCTTTCTTT.